This paragraph reports one T cell receptor beta chain. Within the sample, other DNA sequences also encode this same CDR3. These data are taken from a study of shared clonotypes between healthy human individuals. Germline-derived CDR1 and CDR2 are MDHEN and SYDVKM. The J segment lost 3 bases and the V segment lost 10 bases, leaving 7 bases of the junction unmatched. This CDR3 has 14 residues. Clones were read by immunoSEQ multiplex PCR, and TCRdb kept only the in-frame ones, dropping some. This table has about 2.4 million clones, 93% appearing once. Sequencing was carried out using naive CD4+ T cells from PBMCs. Subset denoted: CD45RA+ positively selected. The chain combines TRBV28 with TRBJ2-3; 10 bases fit TRBD2. This TCR derives from a man aged 18-30 years in good health. Some clones in this sample may be carry-over from other donors' samples. The chain's CDR3 is CATLAGDGTDTQYF. In DNA form, the CDR3 reads TGTGCCACCCTAGCGGGAGACGGGACAGATACGCAGTATTTT.